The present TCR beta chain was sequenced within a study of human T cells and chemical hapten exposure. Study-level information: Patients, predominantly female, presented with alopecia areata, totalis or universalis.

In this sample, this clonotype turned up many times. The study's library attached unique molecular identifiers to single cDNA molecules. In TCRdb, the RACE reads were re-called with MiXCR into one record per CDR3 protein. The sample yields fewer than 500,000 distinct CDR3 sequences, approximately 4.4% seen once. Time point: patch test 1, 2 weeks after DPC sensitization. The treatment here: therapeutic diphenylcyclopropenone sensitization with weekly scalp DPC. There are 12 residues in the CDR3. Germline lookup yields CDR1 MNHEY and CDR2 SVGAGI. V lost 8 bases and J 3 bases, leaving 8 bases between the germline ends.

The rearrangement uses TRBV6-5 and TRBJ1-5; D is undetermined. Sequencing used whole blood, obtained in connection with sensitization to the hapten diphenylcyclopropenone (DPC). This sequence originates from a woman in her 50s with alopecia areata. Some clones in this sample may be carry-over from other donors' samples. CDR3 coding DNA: TGTGCCAGCGGGAAGTCCAATCAGCCCCAGCATTTT. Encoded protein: CASGKSNQPQHF.